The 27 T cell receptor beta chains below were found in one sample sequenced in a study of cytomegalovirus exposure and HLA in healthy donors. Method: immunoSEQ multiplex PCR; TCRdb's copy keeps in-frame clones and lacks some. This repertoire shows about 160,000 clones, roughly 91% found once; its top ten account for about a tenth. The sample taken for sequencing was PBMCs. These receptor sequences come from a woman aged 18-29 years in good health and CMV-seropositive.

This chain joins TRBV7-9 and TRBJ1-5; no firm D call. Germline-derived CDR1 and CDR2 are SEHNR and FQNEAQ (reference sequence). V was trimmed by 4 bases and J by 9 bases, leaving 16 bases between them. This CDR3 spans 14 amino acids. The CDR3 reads CASSSAVGSRPQHF. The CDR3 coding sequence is TGTGCCAGCAGCTCGGCTGTGGGGAGTCGGCCCCAGCATTTT.

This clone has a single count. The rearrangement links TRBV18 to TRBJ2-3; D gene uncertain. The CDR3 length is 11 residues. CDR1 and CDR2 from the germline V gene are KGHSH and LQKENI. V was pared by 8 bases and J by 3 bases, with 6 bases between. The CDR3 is CASAITDTQYF. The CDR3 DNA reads TGTGCCAGCGCTATTACAGATACGCAGTATTTT.

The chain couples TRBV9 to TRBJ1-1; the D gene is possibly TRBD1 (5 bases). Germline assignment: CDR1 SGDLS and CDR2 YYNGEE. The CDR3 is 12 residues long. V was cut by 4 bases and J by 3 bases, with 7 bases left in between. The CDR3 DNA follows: TGTGCCAGCAGCAGCAGGGACACTGAAGCTTTCTTT. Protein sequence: CASSSRDTEAFF.

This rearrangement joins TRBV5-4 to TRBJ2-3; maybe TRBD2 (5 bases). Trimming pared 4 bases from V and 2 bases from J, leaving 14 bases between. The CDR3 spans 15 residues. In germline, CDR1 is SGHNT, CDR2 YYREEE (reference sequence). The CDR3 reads CASSKGATTTDTQYF. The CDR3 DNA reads TGTGCCAGCAGCAAGGGAGCAACTACCACAGATACGCAGTATTTT.

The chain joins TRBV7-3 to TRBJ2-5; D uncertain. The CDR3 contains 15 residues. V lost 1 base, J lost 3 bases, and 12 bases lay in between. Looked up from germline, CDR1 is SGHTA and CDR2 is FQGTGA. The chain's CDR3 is CASSLMAGIKETQYF. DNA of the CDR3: TGTGCCAGCAGCTTAATGGCAGGCATAAAAGAGACCCAGTACTTC.

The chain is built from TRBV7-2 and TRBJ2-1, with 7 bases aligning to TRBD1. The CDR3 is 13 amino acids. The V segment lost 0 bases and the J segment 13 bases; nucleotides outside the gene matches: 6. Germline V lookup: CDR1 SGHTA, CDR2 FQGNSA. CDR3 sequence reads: CASSLAGTADQFF. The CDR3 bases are TGTGCCAGCAGCTTAGCGGGGACAGCCGATCAGTTCTTC. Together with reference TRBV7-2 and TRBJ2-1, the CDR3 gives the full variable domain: GAGVSQSPSNKVTEKGKDVELRCDPISGHTALYWYRQSLGQGLEFLIYFQGNSAPDKSGLPSDRFSAERTGGSVSTLTIQRTQQEDSAVYLCASSLAGTADQFFGPGTRLTVL.

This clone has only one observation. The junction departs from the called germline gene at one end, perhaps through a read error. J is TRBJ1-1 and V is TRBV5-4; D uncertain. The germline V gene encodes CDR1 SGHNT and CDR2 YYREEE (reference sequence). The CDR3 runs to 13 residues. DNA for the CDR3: TGTGCCAGCAGGAACGACGGGAACGCTGAAGCTTTCTTT. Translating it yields CASRNDGNAEAFF.

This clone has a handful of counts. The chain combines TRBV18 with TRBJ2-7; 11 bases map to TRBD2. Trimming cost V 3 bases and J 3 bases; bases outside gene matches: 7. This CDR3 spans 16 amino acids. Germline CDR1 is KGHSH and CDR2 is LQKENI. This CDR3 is CASSPVIAGGSYEQYF. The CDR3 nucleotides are TGTGCCAGCTCACCGGTAATAGCGGGAGGGAGCTACGAGCAGTACTTC.

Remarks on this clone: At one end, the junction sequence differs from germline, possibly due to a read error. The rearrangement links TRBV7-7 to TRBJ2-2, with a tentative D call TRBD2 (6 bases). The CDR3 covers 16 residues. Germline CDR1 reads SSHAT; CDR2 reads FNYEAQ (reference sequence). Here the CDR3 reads CASSQQAGRNTGELFF. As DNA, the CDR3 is TGTGCTAGCAGCCAACAGGCGGGGAGGAACACCGGGGAGCTGTTTTTT.

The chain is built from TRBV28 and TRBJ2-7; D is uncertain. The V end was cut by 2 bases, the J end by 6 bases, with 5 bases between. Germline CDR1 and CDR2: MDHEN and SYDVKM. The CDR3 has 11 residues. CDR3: CASSLIGEQYF. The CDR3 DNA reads TGTGCCAGCAGTTTAATCGGCGAGCAGTACTTC.

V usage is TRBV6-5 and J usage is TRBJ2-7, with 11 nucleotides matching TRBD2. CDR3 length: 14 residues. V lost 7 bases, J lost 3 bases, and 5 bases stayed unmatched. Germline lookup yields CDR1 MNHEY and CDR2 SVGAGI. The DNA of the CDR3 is TGTGCCAGCAATAGACTAGCGGGAAGCTACGAGCAGTACTTC. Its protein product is CASNRLAGSYEQYF.

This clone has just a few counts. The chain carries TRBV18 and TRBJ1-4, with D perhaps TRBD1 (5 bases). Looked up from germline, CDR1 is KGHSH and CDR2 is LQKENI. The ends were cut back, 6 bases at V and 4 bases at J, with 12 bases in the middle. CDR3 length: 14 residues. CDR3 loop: CASSPGQVNEKLFF. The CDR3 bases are TGTGCCAGCTCCCCAGGACAAGTTAATGAAAAACTGTTTTTT.

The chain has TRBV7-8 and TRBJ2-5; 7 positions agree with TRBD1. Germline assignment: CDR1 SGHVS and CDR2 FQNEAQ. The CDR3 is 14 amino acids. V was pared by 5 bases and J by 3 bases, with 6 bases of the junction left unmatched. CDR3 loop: CASSPGQLKETQYF. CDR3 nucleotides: TGTGCCAGCAGCCCGGGACAGTTGAAAGAGACCCAGTACTTC.

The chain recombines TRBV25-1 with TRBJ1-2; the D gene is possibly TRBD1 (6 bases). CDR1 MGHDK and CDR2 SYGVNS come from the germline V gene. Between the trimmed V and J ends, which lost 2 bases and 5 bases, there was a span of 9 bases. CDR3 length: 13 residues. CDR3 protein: CASSEQGKYGYTF. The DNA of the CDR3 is TGTGCCAGCAGTGAACAGGGGAAGTATGGCTACACCTTC.

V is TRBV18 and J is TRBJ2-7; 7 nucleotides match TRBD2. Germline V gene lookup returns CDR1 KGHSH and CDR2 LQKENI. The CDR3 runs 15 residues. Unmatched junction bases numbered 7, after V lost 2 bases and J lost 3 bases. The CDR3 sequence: CASSPAIAGLYEQYF. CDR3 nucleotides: TGTGCCAGCTCACCAGCAATAGCGGGTCTCTACGAGCAGTACTTC.

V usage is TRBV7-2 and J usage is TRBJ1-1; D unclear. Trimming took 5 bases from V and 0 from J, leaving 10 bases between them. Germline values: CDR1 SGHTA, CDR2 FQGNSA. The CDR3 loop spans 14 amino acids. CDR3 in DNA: TGTGCCAGCAGCCTACAGAGCATGAACACTGAAGCTTTCTTT. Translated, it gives CASSLQSMNTEAFF.

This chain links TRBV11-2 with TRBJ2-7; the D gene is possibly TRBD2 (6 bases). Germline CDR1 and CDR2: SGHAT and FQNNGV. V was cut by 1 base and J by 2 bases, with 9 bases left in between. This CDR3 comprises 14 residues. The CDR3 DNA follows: TGTGCCAGCAGCTTAGCGGGAGAGCCCTACGAGCAGTACTTC. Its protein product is CASSLAGEPYEQYF.

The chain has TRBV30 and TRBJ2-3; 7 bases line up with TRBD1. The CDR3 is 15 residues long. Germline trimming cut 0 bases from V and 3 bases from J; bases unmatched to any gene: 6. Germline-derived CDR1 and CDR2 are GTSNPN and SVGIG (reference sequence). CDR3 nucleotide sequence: TGTGCCTGGAGTGTACAGGGGCAGCCAACAGATACGCAGTATTTT. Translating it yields CAWSVQGQPTDTQYF.

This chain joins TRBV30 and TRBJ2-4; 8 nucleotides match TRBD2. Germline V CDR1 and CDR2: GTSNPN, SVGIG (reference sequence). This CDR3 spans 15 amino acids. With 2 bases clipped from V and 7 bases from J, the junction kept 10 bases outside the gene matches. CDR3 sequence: CAWSPSSGTSNIQYF. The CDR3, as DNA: TGTGCCTGGAGTCCCTCTTCCGGGACTAGTAACATTCAGTACTTC.

In DNA form, the CDR3 reads TGTGCCAGCAGTGAATATTCGAAGACAGCGGGATGGGGAGATACGCAGTATTTT. Its translation is CASSEYSKTAGWGDTQYF. The chain uses TRBV6-1 and TRBJ2-3, with TRBD2 matching over 7 bases. Germline V gives CDR1 MNHNS, CDR2 SASEGT. V shed 2 bases, J shed 5 bases, and the junction held 16 bases outside the gene matches. This CDR3 has 18 residues.

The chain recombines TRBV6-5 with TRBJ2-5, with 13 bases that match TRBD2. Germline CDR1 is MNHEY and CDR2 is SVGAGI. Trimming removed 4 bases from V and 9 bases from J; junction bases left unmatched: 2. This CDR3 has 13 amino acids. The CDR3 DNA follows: TGTGCCAGCAGTTCGACTAGCGGGAGGCCCCAGTACTTC. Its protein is CASSSTSGRPQYF.

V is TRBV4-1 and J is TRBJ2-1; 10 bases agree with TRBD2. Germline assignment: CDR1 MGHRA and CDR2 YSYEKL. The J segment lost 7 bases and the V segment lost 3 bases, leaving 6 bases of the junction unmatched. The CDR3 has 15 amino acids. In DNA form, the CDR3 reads TGCGCCAGCAGCCAGCCCAGCGGGAGGGCGAATGAGCAGTTCTTC. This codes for CASSQPSGRANEQFF.

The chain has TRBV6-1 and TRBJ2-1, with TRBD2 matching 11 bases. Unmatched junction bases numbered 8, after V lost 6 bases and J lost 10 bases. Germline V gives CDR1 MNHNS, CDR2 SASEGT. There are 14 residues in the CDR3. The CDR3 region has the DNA TGTGCCAGCAGGGCACTAGCGGGAGTACGAGAGCAGTTCTTC. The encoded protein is CASRALAGVREQFF.

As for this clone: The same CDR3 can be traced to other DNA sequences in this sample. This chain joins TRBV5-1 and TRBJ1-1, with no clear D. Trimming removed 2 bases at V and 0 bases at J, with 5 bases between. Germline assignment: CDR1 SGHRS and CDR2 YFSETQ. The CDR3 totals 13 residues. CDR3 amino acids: CASSFTVNTEAFF. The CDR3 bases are TGCGCCAGCAGCTTTACAGTGAACACTGAAGCTTTCTTT.

In DNA form, the CDR3 reads TGTGCCAGCGGTGGGGGACCCGGGACTAGCGGCTACAATGAGCAGTTCTTC. It specifies CASGGGPGTSGYNEQFF. The V call is TRBV6-4, the J call TRBJ2-1; TRBD2 matches at 11 bases. V was pared by 8 bases and J by 3 bases, with 12 bases of the junction left unmatched. Germline lookup yields CDR1 MRHNA and CDR2 SNTAGT. The CDR3 runs 17 residues.

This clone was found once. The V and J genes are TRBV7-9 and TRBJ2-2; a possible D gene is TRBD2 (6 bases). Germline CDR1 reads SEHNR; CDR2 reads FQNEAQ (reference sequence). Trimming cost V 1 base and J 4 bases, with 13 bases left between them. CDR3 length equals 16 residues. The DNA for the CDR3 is TGTGCCAGCAGCTTAGTCTCGGGACTTATCACCGGGGAGCTGTTTTTT. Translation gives CASSLVSGLITGELFF.

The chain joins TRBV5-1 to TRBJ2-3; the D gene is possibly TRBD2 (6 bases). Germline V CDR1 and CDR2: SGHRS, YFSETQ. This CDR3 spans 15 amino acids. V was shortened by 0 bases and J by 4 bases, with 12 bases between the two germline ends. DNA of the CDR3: TGCGCCAGCAGCTTGGGAGGCGGGAAGGCAGATACGCAGTATTTT. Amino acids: CASSLGGGKADTQYF.